Shown below are 22 T cell receptor beta chains from a single sample sequenced in a study of siplizumab effects on memory and regulatory T cells. The authors kept the mixed lymphocyte reaction cells in coculture at 37°C for six to seven days. No cognate antigen is known for these TCRs. Clones were sequenced by immunoSEQ multiplex PCR, and TCRdb holds only the in-frame ones, with some missing. Of about 13,000 clones listed, approximately 48% are singletons. The sequenced sample consisted of CFSE-low (dividing) CD4+ T cells sorted from an allogeneic mixed lymphocyte reaction. The receptors originated from a human donor in good health; the cells came from an allogeneic mixed lymphocyte reaction.

The gene calls are TRBV9 and TRBJ2-7; 9 bases are a match to TRBD2. Unmatched junction bases numbered 4, after V lost 0 bases and J lost 3 bases. This CDR3 has 15 amino acids. Per the germline V gene, CDR1 is SGDLS and CDR2 is YYNGEE. CDR3 DNA: TGTGCCAGCAGCGTAGCTCCTAGCGGGAACTACGAGCAGTACTTC. Amino acid sequence: CASSVAPSGNYEQYF.

This clone showed up just a few times. This sample also contains other DNA sequences that code for the same CDR3. This chain links TRBV18 with TRBJ1-2, with a tentative D call TRBD1 (5 bases). V lost 3 bases, J lost 3 bases, and 8 bases lay in between. Germline V gene lookup returns CDR1 KGHSH and CDR2 LQKENI. The CDR3 loop spans 13 amino acids. The CDR3 DNA sequence: TGTGCCAGCTCACCGGGGGAGGACTATGGCTACACCTTC. It is translated as CASSPGEDYGYTF. Filled out from reference TRBV18 and TRBJ1-2, the complete variable domain reads NAGVMQNPRHLVRRRGQEARLRCSPMKGHSHVYWYRQLPEEGLKFMVYLQKENIIDESGMPKERFSAEFPKEGPSILRIQQVVRGDSAAYFCASSPGEDYGYTFGSGTRLTVV.

This rearrangement joins TRBV25-1 to TRBJ2-1, with 12 positions matching TRBD2. CDR3 length equals 17 residues. V gave up 3 bases and J gave up 0 bases; unmatched junction bases: 3. Germline CDR1 and CDR2: MGHDK and SYGVNS. The CDR3 DNA is TGTGCCAGCAGTGATTCTAGCGGGAGGGCCTCCTACAATGAGCAGTTCTTC. This gives the protein CASSDSSGRASYNEQFF.

The J gene is TRBJ1-4, the V gene TRBV30; tentative D call: TRBD1 (5 bases). The CDR3 runs 13 residues. With 6 bases removed from V and 7 bases from J, the gap between germline ends came to 15 bases. Germline V gene lookup returns CDR1 GTSNPN and CDR2 SVGIG (reference sequence). CDR3 sequence reads: CACPGPHSEKLFF. DNA of the CDR3: TGTGCCTGCCCGGGACCCCATAGTGAAAAACTGTTTTTT.

The chain carries TRBV7-9 and TRBJ2-1, with D hard to call. This CDR3 region has 16 residues. Deletions cut 3 bases from V and 4 bases from J, with 16 bases between. CDR1 and CDR2 (germline): SEHNR, FQNEAQ (reference sequence). CDR3 in amino acids: CASSFGTKPSYNEQFF. In nucleotides, the CDR3 is TGTGCCAGCAGCTTCGGAACAAAGCCGAGTTACAATGAGCAGTTCTTC. Looking up the rest from reference TRBV7-9 and TRBJ2-1 gives the full variable domain: DTGVSQNPRHKITKRGQNVTFRCDPISEHNRLYWYRQTLGQGPEFLTYFQNEAQLEKSRLLSDRFSAERPKGSFSTLEIQRTEQGDSAMYLCASSFGTKPSYNEQFFGPGTRLTVL.

This clone is categorized as medium-sized (0.01 to 0.1%). The V and J genes are TRBV6-1 and TRBJ1-2; 8 bases fit TRBD1. The CDR3 length is 17 residues. The germline gives CDR1 MNHNS, CDR2 SASEGT. V trimming: 4 bases; J trimming: 3 bases; junction bases outside the gene matches: 13. The chain's CDR3 is CASSAMSTGESYYGYTF. The CDR3 bases are TGTGCCAGCAGTGCCATGTCGACAGGGGAATCTTACTATGGCTACACCTTC.

This sequence joins TRBV6-6 and TRBJ1-2; D call uncertain. Trimming cost V 7 bases and J 1 base, with 4 bases left between them. CDR1 MNHNY and CDR2 SVGAGI come from the germline V gene (reference sequence). The CDR3 is 11 amino acids. In nucleotides, the CDR3 is TGTGCCAGCACTCGTAACTATGGCTACACCTTC. This gives the protein CASTRNYGYTF.

CDR3 DNA: TGTGCCAGCAACTTCGGGGGTTCTTTGGGCTACACCTTC. Amino acids: CASNFGGSLGYTF. This sequence joins TRBV5-5 and TRBJ1-2; D may be TRBD1 (5 bases). Germline CDR1 SGHKS, CDR2 YYEKEE (reference sequence). The CDR3 runs to 13 residues. V was shortened by 6 bases and J by 8 bases, with 17 bases between the two germline ends.

The V gene is TRBV28, the J gene TRBJ1-1; D call uncertain. This CDR3 is 14 amino acids long. The V end lost 5 bases, the J end lost 4 bases, and 14 bases lay between the germline ends. Per the germline V gene, CDR1 is MDHEN and CDR2 is SYDVKM. CDR3 DNA sequence: TGTGCCAGCAGTCCCGTAGGGTGGAGCACTGAAGCTTTCTTT. Translation gives CASSPVGWSTEAFF.

The sample holds a few counts of this clone. This chain joins TRBV28 and TRBJ2-2, with unresolved D. CDR1 MDHEN and CDR2 SYDVKM come from the germline V gene. The CDR3 extends over 13 amino acids. V lost 10 bases, J lost 2 bases, and 11 bases lay in between. The CDR3 DNA is TGTGCCACCTCAACCCTAAACACCGGGGAGCTGTTTTTT. Its protein product is CATSTLNTGELFF.

This chain uses TRBV11-3 with TRBJ2-6, with D unclear. Germline lookup yields CDR1 SGHNT and CDR2 YENEEA. V lost 2 bases, J lost 1 base, and 3 bases lay in between. The CDR3 has 14 amino acids. The CDR3, as DNA: TGTGCCAGCAGCTTATGGTCTGGGGCCAACGTCCTGACTTTC. It specifies CASSLWSGANVLTF.

This rearrangement joins TRBV5-4 to TRBJ2-6; D gene uncertain. This CDR3 contains 15 residues. Germline V CDR1 and CDR2: SGHNT, YYREEE (reference sequence). V lost 2 bases and J lost 1, with 7 bases in between. The CDR3: CASSFTGSGANVLTF. The CDR3 DNA reads TGTGCCAGCAGCTTCACGGGTTCTGGGGCCAACGTCCTGACTTTC.

This clone was seen only a few times. The rearrangement links TRBV4-1 to TRBJ1-3; D may be TRBD1 (5 bases). Germline V lookup: CDR1 MGHRA, CDR2 YSYEKL. Trimming removed 3 bases at V and 0 bases at J, with 12 bases between. The CDR3 runs to 16 residues. The CDR3 sequence is CASSQGRTTSGNTIYF. In nucleotides, the CDR3 is TGCGCCAGCAGCCAGGGACGGACGACCTCTGGAAACACCATATATTTT.

This clone was seen a handful of times. The chain uses TRBV6-6 and TRBJ2-5; weak D call: TRBD2 (5 bases). Trimming cost V 5 bases and J 4 bases, with 17 bases left between them. CDR3 length: 15 amino acids. Germline V CDR1 and CDR2: MNHNY, SVGAGI (reference sequence). CDR3 amino acids: CASSPRGRVRETQYF. CDR3 DNA sequence: TGTGCCAGCAGTCCCCGGGGTCGGGTGCGAGAGACCCAGTACTTC.

The chain couples TRBV4-1 to TRBJ1-1; 10 bases match TRBD1. The CDR3 runs 15 residues. The V gene's germline CDR1 is MGHRA and CDR2 YSYEKL. With V trimmed by 4 bases and J by 0 bases, 2 bases remained unmatched. The CDR3 DNA reads TGCGCCAGCAGCCTGGGACAGGGGCTGAACACTGAAGCTTTCTTT. Residues: CASSLGQGLNTEAFF.

This clone is medium-sized. The chain uses TRBV11-3 and TRBJ2-2, with 13 bases aligning to TRBD2. V gave up 5 bases and J gave up 2 bases; unmatched junction bases: 8. From germline, CDR1 is SGHNT and CDR2 YENEEA. CDR3 length: 18 residues. CDR3 residues: CASSPKPGLAGNTGELFF. DNA of the CDR3: TGTGCCAGCAGCCCAAAACCGGGACTAGCGGGAAACACCGGGGAGCTGTTTTTT.

The chain is built from TRBV7-8 and TRBJ2-4; possible D gene TRBD2, 6 bases. The V gene lost 6 bases and the J gene lost 0 bases, with 12 bases spanning the gap. Looked up from germline, CDR1 is SGHVS and CDR2 is FQNEAQ. The CDR3 extends over 15 amino acids. The CDR3 sequence is CASSPDGGAKNIQYF. CDR3 nucleotide sequence: TGTGCCAGCAGTCCAGACGGGGGAGCCAAAAACATTCAGTACTTC. The full variable domain, in which reference TRBV7-8 and TRBJ2-4 provide the parts outside the CDR3, is GAGVSQSPRYKVAKRGQDVALRCDPISGHVSLFWYQQALGQGPEFLTYFQNEAQLDKSGLPSDRFFAERPEGSVSTLKIQRTQQEDSAVYLCASSPDGGAKNIQYFGAGTRLSVL.

The chain combines TRBV28 with TRBJ1-2, with TRBD1 matching 8 bases. The germline V gene has CDR1 MDHEN and CDR2 SYDVKM. With 5 bases clipped from V and 2 bases from J, the junction kept 7 bases outside the gene matches. The CDR3 consists of 15 residues. The CDR3 spells CASSPTDRANYGYTF. The CDR3 DNA reads TGTGCCAGCAGTCCGACGGACAGGGCCAACTATGGCTACACCTTC.

In its sample, this clone is medium-sized (0.01 to 0.1%). In DNA form, the CDR3 reads TGTGCCAGCAGGGAACAGGGGGGTCCTGGAAACACCATATATTTT. It yields the protein CASREQGGPGNTIYF. V usage is TRBV25-1 and J usage is TRBJ1-3, with 8 positions matching TRBD1. CDR3 length: 15 residues. Germline CDR1 MGHDK, CDR2 SYGVNS. The ends lost 6 bases at V and 2 bases at J; junction bases unmatched: 6.

This chain joins TRBV7-2 and TRBJ1-6; D uncertain. CDR1 SGHTA and CDR2 FQGNSA come from the germline V gene. V was pared by 1 base and J by 8 bases, with 9 bases between. The CDR3 has 14 amino acids. For the CDR3, the DNA is TGTGCCAGCAGCTTAGACCGAACCCATTCACCCCTCCACTTT. It codes for CASSLDRTHSPLHF.

The table lists this clone with a few counts. The chain is built from TRBV19 and TRBJ2-1; 8 bases line up with TRBD1. With V trimmed by 1 base and J by 7 bases, 3 bases remained unmatched. The germline V gene has CDR1 LNHDA and CDR2 SQIVND (reference sequence). The CDR3 covers 14 residues. CDR3 sequence (DNA): TGTGCCAGTAGTATAGGGAACAGGGGGAATGAGCAGTTCTTC. Its translation: CASSIGNRGNEQFF.

The chain carries TRBV6-5 and TRBJ1-2, with 8 bases that match TRBD1. The CDR3 has 14 residues. V was clipped by 6 bases and J by 4 bases; unmatched bases: 7. Germline V gives CDR1 MNHEY, CDR2 SVGAGI. CDR3 residues: CASSPDGQGYGYTF. The DNA for the CDR3 is TGTGCCAGCAGCCCGGACGGACAGGGCTATGGCTACACCTTC.